The 24 T cell receptor beta chains given below trace back to one sample, sequenced in a study of T cells after yellow fever vaccination. TCRdb recomputed calls from the 5' RACE reads with MiXCR, one row per CDR3 protein. The sample lists hundreds of thousands of distinct CDR3 sequences, 7.5% to 9% occurring once. This specimen consisted of PBMCs, obtained on the day of the first yellow fever vaccination. The receptors were sampled from a man aged 18-30 years who received the YFV17D yellow fever vaccine.

There are a few counts of this clonotype. The gene calls are TRBV25-1 and TRBJ1-1; D call uncertain. Germline-derived CDR1 and CDR2 are MGHDK and SYGVNS. This CDR3 contains 13 residues. Between the trimmed V and J ends, which lost 1 base and 1 base, there was a span of 4 bases. This chain's CDR3 is CASSEFRNTEAFF. The CDR3 DNA reads TGTGCCAGCAGTGAATTTAGGAACACTGAAGCTTTCTTT.

This clonotype was detected only a few times. The J gene is TRBJ2-1, the V gene TRBV6-2 or TRBV6-3, with 7 bases matching TRBD1. CDR3 size: 19 residues. Germline CDR1 reads MNHEY; CDR2 reads SVGEGT. V lost 4 bases to trimming and J lost 3 bases; unmatched junction nucleotides: 18. The CDR3: CASSLSRGQQGGLYNEQFF. Here the CDR3 DNA reads TGTGCCAGCAGTTTAAGCCGGGGCCAACAAGGGGGCCTCTACAATGAGCAGTTCTTC.

This clonotype showed up just a few times. The J gene is TRBJ2-7, the V gene TRBV15, with D hard to call. Per germline, CDR1 LNHNV and CDR2 YYDKDF (reference sequence). The V end was cut by 5 bases, the J end by 0 bases, with 8 bases between. This CDR3 spans 13 amino acids. The CDR3 region has the DNA TGTGCCACCAGCCGACGGAGCTCCTACGAGCAGTACTTC. Translated: CATSRRSSYEQYF.

The rearrangement joins TRBV12-3 or TRBV12-4 to TRBJ2-7; TRBD2 matches at 8 bases. There are 13 residues in the CDR3. Losses at the gene ends were 6 bases for V and 5 bases for J; bases not matched to a gene: 6. CDR3 protein: CASSDPGGDEQYF. In DNA, the CDR3 is TGTGCCAGCAGCGACCCGGGGGGGGACGAGCAGTACTTC.

The chain uses TRBV7-2 and TRBJ1-1, with D perhaps matching TRBD1 (5 bases). There are 15 residues in the CDR3. Germline V CDR1 and CDR2: SGHTA, FQGNSA. V lost 1 base and J 0 bases, leaving 9 bases between the germline ends. This chain's CDR3 is CASSLVGRVNTEAFF. As DNA, the CDR3 is TGTGCCAGCAGCTTAGTGGGCAGGGTGAACACTGAAGCTTTCTTT.

The rearrangement links TRBV28 to TRBJ2-7, with a weak D call TRBD1 (5 bases). Germline CDR1 reads MDHEN; CDR2 reads SYDVKM. V lost 4 bases to trimming and J lost 1 base, with 20 bases between them. The CDR3 has 17 amino acids. CDR3 DNA: TGTGCCAGCAGTTCACCTCTTGGACACCAAAGTTCCTACGAGCAGTACGTC. This translates into CASSSPLGHQSSYEQYV.

The V call is TRBV6-5, the J call TRBJ2-1; 13 nucleotides match TRBD2. The CDR3 is 16 residues long. Trimming at V came to 0 bases and at J to 7 bases, leaving 3 bases not matched to a gene. Germline lookup yields CDR1 MNHEY and CDR2 SVGAGI. Written as DNA, the CDR3 is TGTGCCAGCAGTTACTCTCCGGGACTAGCGGGAAATGAGCAGTTCTTC. It translates to CASSYSPGLAGNEQFF.

This clonotype was observed a few times. The chain joins TRBV12-3 or TRBV12-4 to TRBJ1-6, with D uncertain. Trimming shortened V by 2 bases and J by 9 bases, and 8 bases separated the two germline ends. CDR3 length: 13 residues. CDR3 amino acids: CASSLSRISPLHF. In nucleotides, the CDR3 is TGTGCCAGCAGTTTATCCCGCATTTCACCCCTCCACTTT.

This clonotype was detected only a few times. The chain recombines TRBV7-9 with TRBJ1-2, with D possibly being TRBD1 (5 bases). Trimming took off 6 bases at V and 5 bases at J, with 13 bases between the two ends. Germline CDR1 and CDR2: SEHNR and FQNEAQ (reference sequence). The CDR3 has 13 residues. The CDR3 here is CASSDSLTYGYTF. The CDR3 nucleotides are TGTGCCAGCAGTGACAGTTTAACTTATGGCTACACCTTC.

This clonotype turned up a few times. The rearrangement links TRBV12-3 or TRBV12-4 to TRBJ2-1; D might be TRBD2 (6 bases). This CDR3 has 13 residues. The V end was cut by 6 bases, the J end by 9 bases, with 15 bases between. The CDR3 nucleotides are TGTGCCAGCAGGGTTCGACTAGTGGGTGAGCAGTTCTTC. Its translation: CASRVRLVGEQFF.

This clonotype has just one count. This could be a read error, since a much larger clone is one nucleotide away. The V call is TRBV11-2, the J call TRBJ2-3; 14 bases fit TRBD2. The CDR3 has 17 residues. In germline, CDR1 is SGHAT, CDR2 FQNNGV. CDR3 in amino acids: CANSLYGTSGGADTQYF. CDR3 bases: TGTGCCAACAGCTTATATGGGACTAGCGGGGGCGCAGATACGCAGTATTTT.

The chain is built from TRBV25-1 and TRBJ1-1, with D maybe TRBD1 (5 bases). CDR3 size: 16 residues. The V end lost 1 base, the J end lost 6 bases, and 18 bases lay between the germline ends. Looked up from germline, CDR1 is MGHDK and CDR2 is SYGVNS. The CDR3 DNA follows: TGTGCCAGCAGTGAATCTAGTGCAGGGAGAATCTCTGAAGCTTTCTTT. It is translated as CASSESSAGRISEAFF.

The V call is TRBV12-3 or TRBV12-4, the J call TRBJ1-1, with a possible D match to TRBD1 (5 bases). V lost 6 bases to trimming and J lost 6 bases, with 8 bases between them. The CDR3 has 11 residues. CDR3 DNA sequence: TGTGCCAGCAGAGAGGGGCCTGAAGCTTTCTTT. It encodes CASREGPEAFF.

This clonotype was seen many times. The genes are TRBV24-1 and TRBJ1-5, with 8 bases fitting TRBD1. This CDR3 is 16 amino acids long. The J segment lost 6 bases and the V segment lost 0 bases, leaving 6 bases of the junction unmatched. Germline lookup yields CDR1 KGHDR and CDR2 SFDVKD. The CDR3 reads CATSDLGRGPCQPQHF. The CDR3 region has the DNA TGTGCCACCAGTGATTTGGGCAGGGGGCCTTGTCAGCCCCAGCATTTT.

This clonotype was observed a handful of times. The chain links TRBV7-2 to TRBJ1-2; no clear D. Trimming cost V 3 bases and J 4 bases, with 21 bases left between them. Germline CDR1 reads SGHTA; CDR2 reads FQGNSA. This CDR3 comprises 17 residues. In DNA, the CDR3 is TGTGCCAGCAGCTTTTTGTCAGGACGACGGAATACCTATGGCTACACCTTC. Translated, it gives CASSFLSGRRNTYGYTF.

This clonotype was seen many times. This chain joins TRBV7-3 and TRBJ2-5; 8 bases agree with TRBD2. This CDR3 contains 14 residues. CDR1 and CDR2 from the germline V gene are SGHTA and FQGTGA. The J segment lost 6 bases and the V segment lost 5 bases, leaving 8 bases of the junction unmatched. The CDR3 DNA reads TGTGCCAGCAGCAACGGGGGGGCCGGGCAGACCCAGTACTTC. This gives the protein CASSNGGAGQTQYF.

This clonotype was found a few times. The genes are TRBV9 and TRBJ2-2; 9 nucleotides align to TRBD2. Germline V gives CDR1 SGDLS, CDR2 YYNGEE. CDR3 length: 14 amino acids. V gave up 4 bases and J gave up 7 bases; unmatched junction bases: 5. CDR3 region: CASSRGGASGELFF. The CDR3 nucleotides are TGTGCCAGCAGCCGCGGGGGGGCCAGCGGGGAGCTGTTTTTT.

The CDR3 nucleotides are TGTGCCAGCAGTTTAAGAGCGTTAGTGTGGGGTCTAGCGGGGGACAATGAGCAGTTCTTC. This gives the protein CASSLRALVWGLAGDNEQFF. The V gene is TRBV27, the J gene TRBJ2-1; 10 positions match TRBD2. The CDR3 has 20 amino acids. With V trimmed by 2 bases and J by 5 bases, 18 bases remained unmatched. In germline, CDR1 is MNHEY, CDR2 SMNVEV (reference sequence).

This clonotype was counted at least ten times. The chain is built from TRBV5-1 and TRBJ2-7; D gene ambiguous. This CDR3 spans 15 amino acids. Trimming took 2 bases from V and 0 from J, leaving 12 bases between them. The germline V gene has CDR1 SGHRS and CDR2 YFSETQ. CDR3 amino acids: CASSLGPASSYEQYF. The CDR3 DNA is TGCGCCAGCAGCTTAGGACCGGCAAGCTCCTACGAGCAGTACTTC.

The rearrangement uses TRBV5-1 and TRBJ1-1; D is undetermined. This CDR3 region has 13 residues. Trimming pared 4 bases from V and 1 base from J, leaving 8 bases between. CDR1 is SGHRS, CDR2 YFSETQ, per germline. The CDR3 here is CASSALPNTEAFF. The CDR3 nucleotides are TGCGCCAGCAGCGCCCTCCCGAACACTGAAGCTTTCTTT.

This clonotype was seen a handful of times. J is TRBJ1-1 and V is TRBV30; D is possibly TRBD1 (6 bases). Trimming cost V 1 base and J 5 bases, with 14 bases left between them. CDR1 is GTSNPN, CDR2 SVGIG, per germline (reference sequence). The CDR3 contains 14 residues. The CDR3 nucleotides are TGTGCCTGGAGTGCCTATCAGGGGCATACTGAAGCTTTCTTT. It translates to CAWSAYQGHTEAFF.

V usage is TRBV6-5 and J usage is TRBJ1-1; D uncertain. This CDR3 comprises 15 residues. Between the trimmed V and J ends, which lost 5 bases and 2 bases, there was a span of 15 bases. Germline loops: CDR1 MNHEY, CDR2 SVGAGI. CDR3 in DNA: TGTGCCAGCAGTACTTCCTGGAGACTTAACACTGAAGCTTTCTTT. Its translation: CASSTSWRLNTEAFF.

This clonotype showed up many times. The genes are TRBV5-1 and TRBJ2-3, with D uncertain. The V end was cut by 3 bases, the J end by 7 bases, with 18 bases between. Germline values: CDR1 SGHRS, CDR2 YFSETQ. The CDR3 totals 15 residues. CDR3 residues: CASSSSQGGLNTQYF. CDR3 sequence (DNA): TGCGCCAGCAGCTCTTCCCAAGGCGGTCTAAATACGCAGTATTTT.

The table lists this clonotype with a few counts. The chain uses TRBV7-2 and TRBJ2-1; D is undetermined. The germline gives CDR1 SGHTA, CDR2 FQGNSA. This CDR3 has 17 amino acids. Deletions cut 0 bases from V and 9 bases from J, with 21 bases between. CDR3 loop: CASSLASMASPAIEQFF. The CDR3 DNA is TGTGCCAGCAGCTTAGCGTCAATGGCGAGCCCGGCCATTGAGCAGTTCTTC.